This TCR beta chain was sequenced during a study of beta chain features in type 1 diabetes. The entirety of the isolated RNA underwent reverse transcription, so expressed TCRB transcripts were sequenced. The repertoire was sequenced with immunoSEQ multiplex PCR; TCRdb's copy has only in-frame clones and lacks some. The table lists 100,000 to 150,000 clones, around 16% of them singletons, with approximately 2.5% in the top ten. General study results and limits: Shorter TCRB CDR3s, moderately but significantly so, marked every one of the four CD4+ subsets in Type 1 diabetes patients.

The authors obtained over 95% purity in all sorted populations. This clone was seen a handful of times. Antigen specificity is unknown. The sequencing sample was made of central memory CD4+ T cells from blood. This receptor was obtained from a man aged 18 to 30 with type 1 diabetes.

The CDR3 nucleotides read TGTGCCAGCAGCCCGAGAACGGGGAACGAAAAACTGTTTTTT. Protein sequence: CASSPRTGNEKLFF. The chain joins TRBV14 to TRBJ1-4; D remains unclear. The CDR3 totals 14 residues. V was shortened by 4 bases and J by 8 bases, with 14 bases between the two germline ends. CDR1 is SGHDN and CDR2 is FVKESK in the germline V gene.